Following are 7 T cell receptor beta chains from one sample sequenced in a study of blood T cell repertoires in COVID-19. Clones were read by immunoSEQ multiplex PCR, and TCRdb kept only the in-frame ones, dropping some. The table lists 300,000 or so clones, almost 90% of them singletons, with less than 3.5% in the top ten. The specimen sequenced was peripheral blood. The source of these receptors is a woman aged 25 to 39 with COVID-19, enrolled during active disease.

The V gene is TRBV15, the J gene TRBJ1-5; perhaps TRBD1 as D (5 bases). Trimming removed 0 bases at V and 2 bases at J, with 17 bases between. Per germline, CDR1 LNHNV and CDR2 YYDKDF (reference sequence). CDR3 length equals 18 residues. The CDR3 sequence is CATSRESVLQVGNQPQHF. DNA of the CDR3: TGTGCCACCAGCAGAGAATCGGTTCTACAGGTCGGCAATCAGCCCCAGCATTTT.

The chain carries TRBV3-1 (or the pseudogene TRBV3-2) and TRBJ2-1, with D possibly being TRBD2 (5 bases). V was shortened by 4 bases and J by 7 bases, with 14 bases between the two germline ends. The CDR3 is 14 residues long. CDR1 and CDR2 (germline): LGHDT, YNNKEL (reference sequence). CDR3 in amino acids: CASSPLGSENEQFF. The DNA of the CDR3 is TGTGCCAGCAGCCCCCTGGGGAGTGAAAATGAGCAGTTCTTC.

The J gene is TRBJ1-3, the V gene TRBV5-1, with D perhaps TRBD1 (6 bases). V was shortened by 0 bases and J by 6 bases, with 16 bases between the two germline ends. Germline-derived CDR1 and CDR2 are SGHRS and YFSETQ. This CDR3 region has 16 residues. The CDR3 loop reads CASSLASPGQLNTIYF. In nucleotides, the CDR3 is TGCGCCAGCAGCTTGGCGTCCCCGGGACAACTAAACACCATATATTTT.

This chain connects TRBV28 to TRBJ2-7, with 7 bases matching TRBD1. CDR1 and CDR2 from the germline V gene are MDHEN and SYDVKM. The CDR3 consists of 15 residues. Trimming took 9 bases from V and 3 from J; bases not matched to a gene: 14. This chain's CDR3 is CASGKTGEGSYEQYF. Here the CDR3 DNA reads TGTGCCAGTGGTAAAACAGGGGAAGGAAGCTACGAGCAGTACTTC.

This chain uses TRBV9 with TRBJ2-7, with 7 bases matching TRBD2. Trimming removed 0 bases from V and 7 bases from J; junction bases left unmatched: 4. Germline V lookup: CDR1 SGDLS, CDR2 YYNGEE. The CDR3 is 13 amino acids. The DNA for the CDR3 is TGTGCCAGCAGCGTAGAGTGGGGAGGGGAGCAGTACTTC. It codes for CASSVEWGGEQYF. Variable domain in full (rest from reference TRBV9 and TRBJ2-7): DSGVTQTPKHLITATGQRVTLRCSPRSGDLSVYWYQQSLDQGLQFLIQYYNGEERAKGNILERFSAQQFPDLHSELNLSSLELGDSALYFCASSVEWGGEQYFGPGTRLTVT.

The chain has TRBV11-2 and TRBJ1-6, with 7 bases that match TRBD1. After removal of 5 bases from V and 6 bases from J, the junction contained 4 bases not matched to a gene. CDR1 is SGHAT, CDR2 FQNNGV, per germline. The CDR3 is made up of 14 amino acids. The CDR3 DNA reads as TGTGCCAGCAGCGCGGGGACAGCTAATTCACCCCTCCACTTT. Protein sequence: CASSAGTANSPLHF.

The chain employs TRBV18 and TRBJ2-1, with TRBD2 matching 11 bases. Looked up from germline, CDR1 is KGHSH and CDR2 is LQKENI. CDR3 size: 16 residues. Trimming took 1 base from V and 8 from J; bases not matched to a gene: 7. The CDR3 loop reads CASSPRASGRRDEQFF. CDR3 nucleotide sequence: TGTGCCAGCTCACCACGGGCTAGCGGGAGGAGGGATGAGCAGTTCTTC.